The rows below give T cell receptor beta chains drawn from one sample of a study of cytomegalovirus exposure and HLA in healthy donors. The data were produced by immunoSEQ multiplex PCR, yet TCRdb's version contains in-frame clones alone and is incomplete. The sample carries about 120,000 clones, around 80% recorded once. Input material: PBMCs. The receptors stem from a middle-aged woman in good health and CMV-seropositive. CDR3s leave out the opening cysteine and the closing phenylalanine or tryptophan. Each record gives: V gene, CDR3 protein.

TRBV6-1	ASSEPILTGPDEQY
TRBV6-5	ASKRTSHYEQY
TRBV27	ASTIHRVLNTGELF
TRBV2	ASTTGEYTTDTQY
TRBV5-1	ASSLSRGLNTEAF
TRBV6-4	ASSVVGAGNYEQY
TRBV30	AWSRAGLQETQY
TRBV19	ATTTSRGPNEKLF
TRBV2	ASGRQGEYEQY
TRBV30	AWSPPDRRGGNTIY
TRBV5-1	ASSLRGGNTEAF
TRBV10-1	ASSESRESPLH
TRBV28	ASSEGDGTRYEQY
TRBV5-6	ASSLGDRGDEQY
TRBV2	ASRVTGGTYEQY
TRBV7-8	ASSFHRALSENTEAF
TRBV25-1	ASSDPQGSGNTIY
TRBV5-1	ASSLDWSANTGELF
TRBV29-1	SVPRGLNTEAF
TRBV2	ASSLQGAENTEAF
TRBV7-2	ASSLGPEAGYEQF
TRBV7-8	ASSFGNNYGYT
TRBV30	AWSGSPDGEETQY
TRBV4-3	ASSQDPVSYEQY
TRBV10-1	ASSTRRECEQY
TRBV6-5	ASSPGVDNSPLH
TRBV5-1	ASSLADSGMLYGYT
TRBV6-5	ASSYSDKRNTEAF
TRBV4-2	ASSQPGTGDEKLF
TRBV15	ATSRRQGEKLF
TRBV7-7	ASSPLGDSSDTQY
TRBV5-1	ASSLGRGGSAEAF
TRBV4-3	ASSQDRAGRASDEKLF
TRBV4-1	ASSQGPSGGAYEQY
TRBV10-3	AISGLEANEQF
TRBV6-1	ASVRDRGTYYGYT
TRBV6-1	ASSESLGSGNIQY
TRBV5-6	ASSLLTAEAF
TRBV5-1	ASSLGSGLDTQY
TRBV12-5	ASALYSTRGTEAF
TRBV4-1	ASSQKTGSGTEAF
TRBV7-3	ASSVRGQGSYNEQF
TRBV2	ASGGHMNTEAF
TRBV2	ASSASGGLNTEAF
TRBV4-3	ASSPSIGGTQY
TRBV5-1	ASSDSTGTYGYT
TRBV7-9	ASSSDDRGDNSPLH
TRBV19	ASSIQRGTSYNSPLH
TRBV6-6	AIPGGEMGGSGELF